The TCR beta chain described here comes from a study of blood T cell repertoires in COVID-19. Looking at the study overall: Samples representing acute and convalescent COVID-19 were sourced from the United States, Italy and Spain.

In germline, CDR1 is LGHDT, CDR2 YNNKEL (reference sequence). The V segment lost 0 bases and the J segment 2 bases; nucleotides outside the gene matches: 7. The CDR3 is made up of 17 amino acids. Produced via immunoSEQ multiplex PCR; TCRdb's table is partial and in-frame only. The repertoire includes around 140,000 clones, over 70% of them detected once, and approximately 10% sits in the top ten. Residents of about two dozen US areas, aged about 18 to 89 years, made up the participants. This clonotype was sampled from a man aged 55 to 70 who had recovered from COVID-19. The specimen was PBMCs or T cells enriched from blood (not recorded which). The rearrangement joins TRBV3-1 (or the pseudogene TRBV3-2) to TRBJ2-7, with TRBD2 matching over 10 bases. CDR3: CASSQEVRTSGPYEQYF. Here the CDR3 DNA reads TGTGCCAGCAGCCAAGAGGTCCGGACTAGCGGTCCCTACGAGCAGTACTTC.